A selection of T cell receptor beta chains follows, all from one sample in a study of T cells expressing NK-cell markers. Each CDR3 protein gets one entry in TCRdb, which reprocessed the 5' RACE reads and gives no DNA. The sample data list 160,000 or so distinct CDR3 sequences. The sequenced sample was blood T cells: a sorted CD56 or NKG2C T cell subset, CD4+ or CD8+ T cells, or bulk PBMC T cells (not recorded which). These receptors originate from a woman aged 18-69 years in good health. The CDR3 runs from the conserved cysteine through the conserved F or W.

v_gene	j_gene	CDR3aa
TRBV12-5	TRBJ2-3	CASGPHGGTDTQYF
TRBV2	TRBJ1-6	CASRRTDNSPLHF
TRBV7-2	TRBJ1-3	CACKAAGNTIYF
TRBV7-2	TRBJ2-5	CASSSKKGLQETQYF
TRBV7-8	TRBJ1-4	CASSLGPVRNREKLFF
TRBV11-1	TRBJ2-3	CASSRLDSSLSTDTQYF
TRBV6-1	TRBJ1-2	CASTLGFGYTF
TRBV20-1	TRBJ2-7	CSARRTAQTYEQYF
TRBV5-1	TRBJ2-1	CASSYPRLAGGLNEQFF
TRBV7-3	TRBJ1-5	CASSFGQGSFSNQPQHF
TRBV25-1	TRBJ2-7	CASTPAGTGVYEQYF
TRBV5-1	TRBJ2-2	CASSLIGAGTGTGELFF
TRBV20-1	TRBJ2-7	CSADTSVSSYEQYF
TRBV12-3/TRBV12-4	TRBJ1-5	CASSLRTRAGRNQPQHF
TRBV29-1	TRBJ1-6	CSVAEGQANSPLHF
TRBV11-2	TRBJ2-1	CASSFRGQQFF
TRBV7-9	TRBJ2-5	CASSLGRRLAGRETQYF
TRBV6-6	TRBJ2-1	CASRTGEYEQFF
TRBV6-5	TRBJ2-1	CASREHNEQFF
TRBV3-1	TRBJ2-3	CASSQGSGLITDTQYF